The next 10 T cell receptor beta chains were all read from a single sample in a study of blood T cell repertoires in COVID-19. Sequencing used immunoSEQ multiplex PCR; TCRdb keeps in-frame clones, though not all of them. The sample has approximately 120,000 clones; 81% are singletons. Input material: peripheral blood. These TCRs come from a woman aged 50 to 65 with acute or convalescent COVID-19.

The chain carries TRBV19 and TRBJ1-1; no definite D call. CDR1 and CDR2 from the germline V gene are LNHDA and SQIVND (reference sequence). CDR3 length: 14 amino acids. The ends were cut back, 3 bases at V and 6 bases at J, with 14 bases in the middle. The CDR3 is CASSIYVAGSEAFF. The CDR3 nucleotides read TGTGCCAGTAGTATCTACGTGGCGGGGTCTGAAGCTTTCTTT. Combining the CDR3 with reference TRBV19 and TRBJ1-1 gives the whole variable domain DGGITQSPKYLFRKEGQNVTLSCEQNLNHDAMYWYRQDPGQGLRLIYYSQIVNDFQKGDIAEGYSVSREKKESFPLTVTSAQKNPTAFYLCASSIYVAGSEAFFGQGTRLTVV.

V gene TRBV7-2 combines with J gene TRBJ1-1; TRBD1 agrees at 8 bases. Germline V gene sequence: CDR1 SGHTA, CDR2 FQGNSA. This CDR3 region has 13 residues. After removal of 6 bases from V and 4 bases from J, the junction contained 4 bases not matched to a gene. The CDR3 is CASSLDRVTEAFF. The DNA of the CDR3 is TGTGCCAGCAGTTTGGACAGGGTCACTGAAGCTTTCTTT.

The chain carries TRBV5-1 and TRBJ1-2; tentative D call: TRBD1 (5 bases). Germline CDR1 reads SGHRS; CDR2 reads YFSETQ. The CDR3 contains 15 residues. V was clipped by 0 bases and J by 4 bases, with 13 bases between them. The CDR3 bases are TGCGCCAGCAGCTTGGGCTACGGACACTCCTATGGCTACACCTTC. Translation: CASSLGYGHSYGYTF.

This rearrangement joins TRBV19 to TRBJ2-7, with D possibly being TRBD1 (6 bases). CDR1 is LNHDA and CDR2 is SQIVND in the germline V gene (reference sequence). Trimming removed 6 bases from V and 1 base from J, with 10 bases in between. The CDR3 is 13 residues long. CDR3 residues: CASRDSFSYEQYF. The CDR3 DNA reads as TGTGCCAGTAGGGACAGCTTTTCCTACGAGCAGTACTTC.

The chain recombines TRBV30 with TRBJ2-3; D ambiguous. Trimming left V 3 bases short and J 7 bases short, with 14 bases between. This CDR3 contains 13 residues. Germline V gene sequence: CDR1 GTSNPN, CDR2 SVGIG (reference sequence). The CDR3 coding sequence is TGTGCCTGGAGAAGACGTGGAGTGAATACGCAGTATTTT. As protein: CAWRRRGVNTQYF.

This rearrangement joins TRBV9 to TRBJ1-1, with D perhaps matching TRBD1 (5 bases). Deletions cut 4 bases from V and 1 base from J, with 8 bases between. The CDR3 length is 13 residues. CDR1 SGDLS and CDR2 YYNGEE come from the germline V gene. In DNA, the CDR3 is TGTGCCAGCAGCTTTGACAGGAACACTGAAGCTTTCTTT. This codes for CASSFDRNTEAFF.

This clone showed up just once. This same CDR3 is encoded by further DNA sequences in the sample. The chain recombines TRBV2 with TRBJ1-3, with 7 nucleotides matching TRBD1. The germline CDR1 and CDR2 sequences are SNHLY and FYNNEI. Germline trimming cut 4 bases from V and 3 bases from J; bases unmatched to any gene: 3. This CDR3 has 14 residues. The CDR3 reads CASSGQGGGNTIYF. CDR3 coding DNA: TGTGCCAGCAGTGGACAGGGCGGTGGAAACACCATATATTTT.

This clone has a single count. This chain links TRBV5-5 with TRBJ2-6; 9 bases map to TRBD1. J was trimmed by 0 bases and V by 6 bases; bases with no gene match: 4. The CDR3 consists of 16 residues. Germline V gene lookup returns CDR1 SGHKS and CDR2 YYEKEE (reference sequence). In nucleotides, the CDR3 is TGTGCCAGCACCCAGGGACAGGGCTCTGGGGCCAACGTCCTGACTTTC. Translation: CASTQGQGSGANVLTF.

V and J are TRBV7-9 and TRBJ2-1; 10 bases align to TRBD2. The junction had 6 bases not matched to a gene; V was cut back by 5 bases and J by 8 bases. The CDR3 is 14 amino acids. From germline, CDR1 is SEHNR and CDR2 FQNEAQ (reference sequence). CDR3: CASSTWTSGYEQFF. DNA of the CDR3: TGTGCCAGCAGCACCTGGACTAGCGGTTATGAGCAGTTCTTC. Full variable domain (rest looked up from reference TRBV7-9 and TRBJ2-1): DTGVSQNPRHKITKRGQNVTFRCDPISEHNRLYWYRQTLGQGPEFLTYFQNEAQLEKSRLLSDRFSAERPKGSFSTLEIQRTEQGDSAMYLCASSTWTSGYEQFFGPGTRLTVL.

The chain is built from TRBV7-6 and TRBJ2-1; 8 nucleotides align to TRBD2. Germline CDR1 reads SGHVS; CDR2 reads FNYEAQ. This CDR3 comprises 19 residues. Trimming cost V 4 bases and J 5 bases; bases outside gene matches: 19. In nucleotides, the CDR3 is TGTGCCAGCAGCTCAGTCCACGGGGGGGTTTTGGTGTTTGACAATGAGCAGTTCTTC. This codes for CASSSVHGGVLVFDNEQFF.